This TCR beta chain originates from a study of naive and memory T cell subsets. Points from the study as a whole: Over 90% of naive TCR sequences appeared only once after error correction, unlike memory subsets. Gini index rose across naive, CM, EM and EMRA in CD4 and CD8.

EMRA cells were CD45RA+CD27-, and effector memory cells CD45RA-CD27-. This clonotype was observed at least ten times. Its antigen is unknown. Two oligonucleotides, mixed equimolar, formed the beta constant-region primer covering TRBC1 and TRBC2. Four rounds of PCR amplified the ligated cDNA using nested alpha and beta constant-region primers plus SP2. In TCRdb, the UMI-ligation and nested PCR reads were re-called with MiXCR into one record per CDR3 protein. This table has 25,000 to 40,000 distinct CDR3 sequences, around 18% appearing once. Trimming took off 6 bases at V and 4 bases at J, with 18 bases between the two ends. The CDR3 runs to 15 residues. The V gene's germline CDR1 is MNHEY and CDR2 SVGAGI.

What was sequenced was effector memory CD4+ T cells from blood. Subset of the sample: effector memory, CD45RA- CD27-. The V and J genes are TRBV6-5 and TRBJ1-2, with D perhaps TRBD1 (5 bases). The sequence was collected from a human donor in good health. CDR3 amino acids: CASRTGLLGTYGYTF. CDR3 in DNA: TGTGCCAGCAGGACGGGTCTGTTAGGGACCTATGGCTACACCTTC.